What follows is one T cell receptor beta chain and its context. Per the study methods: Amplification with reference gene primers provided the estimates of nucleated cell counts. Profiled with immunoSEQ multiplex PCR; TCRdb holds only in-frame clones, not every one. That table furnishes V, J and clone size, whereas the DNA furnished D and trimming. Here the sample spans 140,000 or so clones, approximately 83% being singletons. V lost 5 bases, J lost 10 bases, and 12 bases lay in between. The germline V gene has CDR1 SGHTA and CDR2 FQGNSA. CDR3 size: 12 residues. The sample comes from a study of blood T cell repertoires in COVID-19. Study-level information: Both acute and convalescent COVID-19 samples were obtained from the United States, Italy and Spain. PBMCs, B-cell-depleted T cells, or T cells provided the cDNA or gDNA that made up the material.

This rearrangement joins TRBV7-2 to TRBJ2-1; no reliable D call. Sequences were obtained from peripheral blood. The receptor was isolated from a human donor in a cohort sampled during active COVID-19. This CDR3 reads CASSPLVREQFF. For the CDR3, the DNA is TGTGCCAGCAGCCCACTGGTTCGGGAGCAGTTCTTC.